This T cell receptor (beta chain) was retrieved from a study of CD8 T cells in ankylosing spondylitis. Whole-study findings and limits: Some motif variants were previously reported in reactive arthritis synovial fluid and blood. Clones that were linked to disease were CD8+ and were relatively rare in peripheral blood. According to the report, clones linked to the disease were significantly enriched in matched synovial fluid samples taken from ankylosing spondylitis patients. Ankylosing spondylitis blood seemed to carry a telltale TCR beta motif made of roughly 8 highly homologous variants.

This clonotype came up many times. Its antigen is currently unknown. Researchers built TCR beta libraries using quantitative 5'-RACE with molecular barcodes. TCRdb re-called the 5' RACE reads through MiXCR, storing one row per CDR3 protein. The data show just under 550,000 distinct CDR3 sequences, roughly 13% seen once. This TCR was recovered from a male donor with ankylosing spondylitis. Sequencing input: blood, either unsorted or a sorted T cell fraction (not recorded which).

The CDR3 sequence: CATSRQSGTGWGEAFF. The CDR3 DNA reads TGTGCCACCAGCAGGCAATCCGGGACAGGGTGGGGTGAAGCTTTCTTT. The chain links TRBV15 to TRBJ1-1; TRBD1 matches at 9 bases. In germline, CDR1 is LNHNV, CDR2 YYDKDF (reference sequence). V dropped 3 bases and J dropped 7; count of bases not matched to a gene: 12. The CDR3 runs to 16 residues.